A single sample is the source of the 11 T cell receptor beta chains below, sequenced in a study of T cell changes during pregnancy in multiple sclerosis. Here immunoSEQ multiplex PCR was the method, and the copy in TCRdb shows in-frame clones only, minus some. The table includes around 38,000 clones, about 92% detected once. The sample in question was CD8+ T cells from peripheral blood mononuclear cells, obtained in the third trimester of pregnancy. The receptor set was obtained from a female donor with multiple sclerosis, enrolled in a pregnancy study.

This clone was detected once. CDR3 loop: CASSQVLRGRGNEQFF. Written as DNA, the CDR3 is TGTGCCAGCAGCCAAGTTTTGCGGGGTAGGGGCAATGAGCAGTTCTTC. This chain joins TRBV14 and TRBJ2-1, with D perhaps matching TRBD2 (6 bases). This CDR3 region has 16 residues. The germline CDR1 and CDR2 sequences are SGHDN and FVKESK. With 1 base removed from V and 6 bases from J, the gap between germline ends came to 16 bases.

The V gene is TRBV7-2, the J gene TRBJ2-2; a weak D match, TRBD1 (6 bases). The CDR3 runs 15 residues. Germline-derived CDR1 and CDR2 are SGHTA and FQGNSA. V was pared by 1 base and J by 5 bases, with 11 bases between. The CDR3 loop is CASSLGSGETGELFF. The CDR3 nucleotides are TGTGCCAGCAGCTTAGGGTCAGGGGAAACCGGGGAGCTGTTTTTT. The entire variable domain, with the rest obtained from reference TRBV7-2 and TRBJ2-2, is as follows: GAGVSQSPSNKVTEKGKDVELRCDPISGHTALYWYRQSLGQGLEFLIYFQGNSAPDKSGLPSDRFSAERTGGSVSTLTIQRTQQEDSAVYLCASSLGSGETGELFFGEGSRLTVL.

This clone was observed a single time. The chain uses TRBV13 and TRBJ2-2; TRBD2 agrees at 9 bases. Germline V CDR1 and CDR2: PRHDT, FYEKMQ (reference sequence). After removal of 2 bases from V and 3 bases from J, the junction contained 10 bases not matched to a gene. This CDR3 has 18 residues. This CDR3 reads CASSLSYEREADTGELFF. The CDR3 DNA reads as TGTGCCAGCAGCTTATCTTATGAGCGGGAGGCCGACACCGGGGAGCTGTTTTTT. Full variable domain (rest looked up from reference TRBV13 and TRBJ2-2): AAGVIQSPRHLIKEKRETATLKCYPIPRHDTVYWYQQGPGQDPQFLISFYEKMQSDKGSIPDRFSAQQFSDYHSELNMSSLELGDSALYFCASSLSYEREADTGELFFGEGSRLTVL.

This sequence joins TRBV29-1 and TRBJ1-4, with D perhaps TRBD1 (5 bases). CDR1 is SQVTM and CDR2 is ANQGSEA in the germline V gene. This CDR3 spans 14 amino acids. V lost 4 bases and J 3 bases, leaving 12 bases between the germline ends. The DNA for the CDR3 is TGCAGCGTTGCGGTTCAGGGCTCTAATGAAAAACTGTTTTTT. Amino acids: CSVAVQGSNEKLFF.

The gene calls are TRBV10-3 and TRBJ2-3, with 11 bases fitting TRBD2. The germline V gene encodes CDR1 ENHRY and CDR2 SYGVKD. This CDR3 contains 18 residues. J lost 6 bases, V lost 0 bases, and 11 bases had no gene match. The CDR3 DNA sequence: TGTGCCATCAGTGAGTCGAAAGGCACTAGCGGGGGTCCTGATACGCAGTATTTT. This encodes CAISESKGTSGGPDTQYF.

The chain has TRBV30 and TRBJ1-2; 11 positions match TRBD1. V trimming: 8 bases; J trimming: 2 bases; junction bases outside the gene matches: 7. Germline CDR1 reads GTSNPN; CDR2 reads SVGIG (reference sequence). The CDR3 consists of 14 residues. Here the CDR3 reads CAHGGTGGNYGYTF. The CDR3 nucleotides read TGTGCCCATGGAGGGACAGGGGGAAACTATGGCTACACCTTC.

This sequence joins TRBV7-6 and TRBJ2-1; no reliable D call. Germline loops: CDR1 SGHVS, CDR2 FNYEAQ. The CDR3 is 16 amino acids. V lost 1 base and J lost 4, with 14 bases in between. In DNA, the CDR3 is TGTGCCAGCAGCTTAGGTGAGGAGAGTATGTACAATGAGCAGTTCTTC. Amino acids: CASSLGEESMYNEQFF.

This clone came up once. This chain links TRBV19 with TRBJ2-7, with D perhaps TRBD2 (5 bases). The CDR3 consists of 15 residues. Deletions cut 3 bases from V and 0 bases from J, with 12 bases between. CDR1 and CDR2 (germline): LNHDA, SQIVND (reference sequence). The DNA of the CDR3 is TGTGCCAGTAGTATTACCGGGGAAACCTCCTACGAGCAGTACTTC. It codes for CASSITGETSYEQYF.

This chain uses TRBV11-2 with TRBJ2-7; weak D call: TRBD2 (6 bases). This CDR3 region has 13 residues. V was shortened by 5 bases and J by 2 bases, with 10 bases between the two germline ends. Germline V lookup: CDR1 SGHAT, CDR2 FQNNGV. CDR3 sequence reads: CASSLGSPYEQYF. CDR3 nucleotide sequence: TGTGCCAGCAGCCTCGGGAGTCCCTACGAGCAGTACTTC. Based on the CDR3 plus reference TRBV11-2 and TRBJ2-7, the full variable domain is EAGVAQSPRYKIIEKRQSVAFWCNPISGHATLYWYQQILGQGPKLLIQFQNNGVVDDSQLPKDRFSAERLKGVDSTLKIQPAKLEDSAVYLCASSLGSPYEQYFGPGTRLTVT.

The chain uses TRBV19 and TRBJ2-5, with D tentatively TRBD2 (5 bases). The V end was cut by 5 bases, the J end by 1 base, with 17 bases between. CDR3 length equals 16 residues. CDR1 and CDR2 from the germline V gene are LNHDA and SQIVND (reference sequence). CDR3 in DNA: TGTGCCAGTAGTGCGAGCGGTACCGCCTTCCAAGAGACCCAGTACTTC. This gives the protein CASSASGTAFQETQYF.

This clone was observed a single time. J is TRBJ2-1 and V is TRBV9; D gene uncertain. Germline-derived CDR1 and CDR2 are SGDLS and YYNGEE. The CDR3 is 13 residues long. V was trimmed by 3 bases and J by 8 bases, leaving 12 bases between them. The CDR3 DNA reads TGTGCCAGCAGCGCACTCTCGCCTGATGAGCAGTTCTTC. Translating it yields CASSALSPDEQFF.